The table lists the clone carrying this T cell receptor (beta chain) with many counts. The sample originates from a study of neurological immune-mediated disorders. Time point described: longitudinal time-point 1 (baseline). This CDR3 is 13 amino acids long. The V gene lost 3 bases and the J gene lost 5 bases, with 11 bases spanning the gap. Germline V gene lookup returns CDR1 GTSNPN and CDR2 SVGIG (reference sequence). Each CDR3 protein gets one entry after TCRdb re-called the 5' RACE reads with MiXCR. The profile shows some 71,000 distinct CDR3 sequences, about a tenth of them singletons. Sequenced input: PBMCs. This TCR came from a man aged 25-45 years in good health. This chain uses TRBV30 with TRBJ1-5; D might be TRBD1 (6 bases). The CDR3 reads CAWRDKGDQPQHF. CDR3 coding DNA: TGTGCCTGGAGGGACAAGGGGGATCAGCCCCAGCATTTT. Looking up the rest from reference TRBV30 and TRBJ1-5 gives the full variable domain: SQTIHQWPATLVQPVGSPLSLECTVEGTSNPNLYWYRQAAGRGLQLLFYSVGIGQISSEVPQNLSASRPQDRQFILSSKKLLLSDSGFYLCAWRDKGDQPQHFGDGTRLSIL.